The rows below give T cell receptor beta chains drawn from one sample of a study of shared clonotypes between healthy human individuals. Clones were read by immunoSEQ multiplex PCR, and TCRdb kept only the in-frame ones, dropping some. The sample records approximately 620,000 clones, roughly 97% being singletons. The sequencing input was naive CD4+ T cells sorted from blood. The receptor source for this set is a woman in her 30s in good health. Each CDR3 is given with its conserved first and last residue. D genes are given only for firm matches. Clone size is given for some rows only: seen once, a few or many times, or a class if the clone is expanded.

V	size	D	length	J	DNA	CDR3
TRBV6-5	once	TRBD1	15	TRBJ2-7	TGTGCCAGCAGTTACAGCCCGGGACAGGGCTACGAGCAGTACTTC	CASSYSPGQGYEQYF
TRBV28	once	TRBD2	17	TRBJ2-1	TGTGCCAGCAGACCGAATCCGGGACTAGCGGGATACAATGAGCAGTTCTTC	CASRPNPGLAGYNEQFF
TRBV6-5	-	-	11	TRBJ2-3	TGTGCCAGCAGTTACTTAAATACGCAGTATTTT	CASSYLNTQYF
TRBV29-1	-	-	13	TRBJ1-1	TGCAGCGTCCGGGACCCCATGAACACTGAAGCTTTCTTT	CSVRDPMNTEAFF
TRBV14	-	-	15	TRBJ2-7	TGTGCCAGCAGCCAAGGCTCCGGGCTTTACTACGAGCAGTACTTC	CASSQGSGLYYEQYF
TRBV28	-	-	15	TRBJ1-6	TGTGCCAGCAGAACGGAGGGGGGGCCAAATTCACCCCTCCACTTT	CASRTEGGPNSPLHF
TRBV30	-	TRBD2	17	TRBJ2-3	TGTGCCTGGGGGCGGGGTCGGACTAGCGGGAGGATAGATACGCAGTATTTT	CAWGRGRTSGRIDTQYF
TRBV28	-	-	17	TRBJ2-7	TGTGCCAGCCTGGGCACCGGGGGCGACAGGCACTCCTACGAGCAGTACTTC	CASLGTGGDRHSYEQYF
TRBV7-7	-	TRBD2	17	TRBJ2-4	TGTGCCAGCAGCTTAGCCCCTAGCGGGAGGAGGAAAAACATTCAGTACTTC	CASSLAPSGRRKNIQYF
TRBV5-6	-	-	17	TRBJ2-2	TGTGCCAGCAGTTCACCGTTTAATACAGAAAACACCGGGGAGCTGTTTTTT	CASSSPFNTENTGELFF
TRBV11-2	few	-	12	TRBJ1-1	TGTGCCAGCAGCTTAGGGTGGACTGAAGCTTTCTTT	CASSLGWTEAFF
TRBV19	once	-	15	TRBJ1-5	TGTGCCAGTAGTATAGATTCGGGGGGCTATCAGCCCCAGCATTTT	CASSIDSGGYQPQHF
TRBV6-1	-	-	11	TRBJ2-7	TGTGCCAGCAGACGCACGGGGGAGCAGTACTTC	CASRRTGEQYF
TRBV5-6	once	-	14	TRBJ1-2	TGTGCCAGCAGCTCCCTAGGGCAGGGCTATGGCTACACCTTC	CASSSLGQGYGYTF
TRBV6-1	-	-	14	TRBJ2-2	TGTGCCAGCAGTGAACAGGGGAGCACCGGGGAGCTGTTTTTT	CASSEQGSTGELFF
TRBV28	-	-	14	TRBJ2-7	TGTGCCAGCAGAACCGGGACAAACGCACACGAGCAGTACTTC	CASRTGTNAHEQYF
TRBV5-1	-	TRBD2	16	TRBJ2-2	TGCGCCAGCAGCTTCAGTAGCGGGAGGGCCAACGGGGAGCTGTTTTTT	CASSFSSGRANGELFF
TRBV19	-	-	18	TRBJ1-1	TGTGCCAGTAGTATAGGCCCTATATGGGGCCTCATGAACACTGAAGCTTTCTTT	CASSIGPIWGLMNTEAFF
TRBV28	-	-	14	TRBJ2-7	TGTGCCAGCAGTACCCGGACAGCGAGCTACGAGCAGTACTTC	CASSTRTASYEQYF
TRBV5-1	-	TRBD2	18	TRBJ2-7	TGCGCCAGCAGCTCGGGGGGAGCGGGAGGGCCACAGTACTACGAGCAGTACTTC	CASSSGGAGGPQYYEQYF
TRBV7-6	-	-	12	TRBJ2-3	TGTGCCAGCAGCCACGGTGTGGATACGCAGTATTTT	CASSHGVDTQYF
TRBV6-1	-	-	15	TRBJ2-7	TGTGCCAGCCGTCCGACCGGGAAGAACGGCGACGAGCAGTACTTC	CASRPTGKNGDEQYF
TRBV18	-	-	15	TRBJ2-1	TGTGCCAGCTCACCAATACGGGACGGCTACAATGAGCAGTTCTTC	CASSPIRDGYNEQFF
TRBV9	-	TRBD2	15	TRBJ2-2	TGTGCCAGCAGCATTGGGACTAGCGGGACCGGGGAGCTGTTTTTT	CASSIGTSGTGELFF
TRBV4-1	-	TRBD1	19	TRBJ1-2	TGCGCCAGCAGCCAGCCCCTAGGCGGGACAGGGGCACGAGGATATGGCTACACCTTC	CASSQPLGGTGARGYGYTF
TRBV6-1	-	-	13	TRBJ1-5	TGTGCCAGCAGTGAAGTCAGGGGACAGCCCCAGCATTTT	CASSEVRGQPQHF
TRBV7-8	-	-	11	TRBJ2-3	TGTGCCAGCAGCTTGATAGATACGCAGTATTTT	CASSLIDTQYF
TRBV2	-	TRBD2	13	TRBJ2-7	TGTGCCAGCACTCAAGGGAGGGGCGACGAGCAGTACTTC	CASTQGRGDEQYF